This T cell receptor beta chain emerged from a study of blood T cells in healthy people across ages. A word on this clonotype: A read error may account for a junction end that differs from germline.

Peripheral blood was drawn, about 9.7 milliliters per donor. PBMCs were isolated at a quantity of at least 6 million per sample. Each sample provided at least 6 micrograms of extracted total RNA. The CDR3 extends over 13 amino acids. Looked up from germline, CDR1 is SGHNT and CDR2 is YENEEA. For the second PCR, which ran for roughly 7 to 11 cycles, a sample-barcoded 5' primer and a J-beta primer mix were used. Each cDNA molecule was tagged by a template-switch adaptor that had 12 random nucleotides. TCRdb analysed the 5' RACE reads with MiXCR anew, one entry per CDR3 protein. The sample yields about 1.4 million distinct CDR3 sequences, approximately 59% seen once.

The gene calls are TRBV11-3 and TRBJ2-5, with a tentative D call TRBD1 (6 bases). This TCR was sampled from a man aged 18 to 35 in good health. The sample comprised blood. The CDR3 DNA follows: TGTGCCAGCAGATTAGATCATGGGGGCCCCCAGTACTTC. Protein sequence: CASRLDHGGPQYF. The variable domain in full, with the rest retrieved from reference TRBV11-3 and TRBJ2-5, is EAGVVQSPRYKIIEKKQPVAFWCNPISGHNTLYWYLQNLGQGPELLIRYENEEAVDDSQLPKDRFSAERLKGVDSTLKIQPAELGDSAVYLCASRLDHGGPQYFGPGTRLLVL.